The clone carrying this T cell receptor beta chain showed up just a few times. The antigen remains undetermined. The assay was immunoSEQ multiplex PCR, and TCRdb's table has in-frame clones only and misses some. The data show some 73,000 clones, about 90% seen once. These data come from a study of cytomegalovirus exposure and HLA in healthy donors. Findings and limits, study-wide: Most TCR sequences were seen very rarely across donors, but some public TCRs occurred in many.

The CDR3 length is 15 residues. The germline V gene encodes CDR1 PRHDT and CDR2 FYEKMQ (reference sequence). Trimming took 0 bases from V and 4 from J; bases not matched to a gene: 5. V usage is TRBV13 and J usage is TRBJ2-7; 8 positions match TRBD1. The source of this sequence is a woman between 18 and 29 years old in good health and CMV-seropositive. Input material: PBMCs. CDR3: CASSLGDRVPYEQYF. In DNA form, the CDR3 reads TGTGCCAGCAGCTTAGGGGACAGGGTGCCTTACGAGCAGTACTTC.